Below, 20 T cell receptor beta chains from the same sample are listed, as sequenced in a study of identical twins. TCRdb itself ran the 5' RACE reads through MiXCR, one entry per CDR3 protein. The table records 200,000 to 250,000 distinct CDR3 sequences, roughly a tenth of them present only once. The sequencing input was memory T cells sorted from blood. These receptors were collected from a man aged 50-60 years in good health.

The chain has TRBV7-2 and TRBJ2-2, with D possibly being TRBD1 or TRBD2 (5 bases each). The CDR3 consists of 14 residues. Trimming removed 2 bases at V and 5 bases at J, with 9 bases between. The V gene's germline CDR1 is SGHTA and CDR2 FQGNSA. CDR3 in DNA: TGTGCCAGCAGCTTATCGGGACGGACCGGGGAGCTGTTTTTT. Amino acids: CASSLSGRTGELFF.

The table lists this clonotype with many counts. This sequence joins TRBV5-1 and TRBJ1-1; TRBD1 might be the D (6 bases). V lost 2 bases, J lost 0 bases, and 11 bases lay in between. The CDR3 runs to 15 residues. Per the germline V gene, CDR1 is SGHRS and CDR2 is YFSETQ. CDR3 coding DNA: TGCGCCAGCAGCTTATCAGGGGACCTGAACACTGAAGCTTTCTTT. It yields the protein CASSLSGDLNTEAFF.

This clonotype was detected many times. The chain is built from TRBV4-2 and TRBJ2-5; no definite D call. Germline loops: CDR1 LGHNA, CDR2 YNFKEQ. Deletions cut 0 bases from V and 0 bases from J, with 2 bases between. The CDR3 covers 13 residues. The CDR3 protein is CASSQENQETQYF. The CDR3, as DNA: TGTGCCAGCAGCCAAGAGAACCAAGAGACCCAGTACTTC.

The sample holds many counts of this clonotype. The chain is built from TRBV5-1 and TRBJ1-3; D not certain. Germline CDR1 is SGHRS and CDR2 is YFSETQ. There are 14 residues in the CDR3. Trimming cost V 4 bases and J 0 bases, with 8 bases left between them. The CDR3 region has the DNA TGCGCCAGCAGCGGAGGCTACTCTGGAAACACCATATATTTT. It translates to CASSGGYSGNTIYF.

About this clonotype: It is unclear where the CDR3 begins or ends on the DNA, so no DNA is shown, and the CDR3 is as TCRdb lists it. The chain is built from TRBV23-1 and TRBJ2-2; TRBD1, as called in the table, went unchecked against the DNA. TRBV23-1 is an ORF, and what it does is uncertain. 19 amino acids form the CDR3, both terminal residues included. The CDR3 region is CASSQWWQAPYPYPGSCFF.

This clonotype was picked up many times. The gene calls are TRBV5-1 and TRBJ1-1, with 7 bases identical to TRBD1. The CDR3 has 14 residues. Germline V gives CDR1 SGHRS, CDR2 YFSETQ. V shed 4 bases, J shed 4 bases, and the junction held 7 bases outside the gene matches. The CDR3 DNA reads as TGCGCCAGCAGCACCGGGACAGTTCTCACTGAAGCTTTCTTT. This translates into CASSTGTVLTEAFF.

V usage is TRBV29-1 and J usage is TRBJ2-3; 7 bases map to TRBD1. Trimming removed 7 bases from V and 4 bases from J; junction bases left unmatched: 5. This CDR3 has 12 residues. Germline lookup yields CDR1 SQVTM and CDR2 ANQGSEA. CDR3 in amino acids: CSASGQADTQYF. CDR3 DNA: TGCAGCGCATCAGGACAGGCAGATACGCAGTATTTT.

A word on this clonotype: Likely a read error: the CDR3 ends without its conserved phenylalanine or tryptophan. No DNA is shown, since the ends of the CDR3 on it are uncertain; the CDR3 is the one TCRdb lists. V gene TRBV6-2 or TRBV6-3 combines with J gene TRBJ2-7; the table's D call, TRBD2, has no DNA check behind it. The CDR3 spans 14 amino acids, including both terminal residues. Germline V gene data show CDR1 as MNHEY and CDR2 as SVGEGT. CDR3 residues: CASSYAGLAGVYSY.

This clonotype has a count of ten or more. V gene TRBV20-1 combines with J gene TRBJ2-7; perhaps TRBD1 as D (5 bases). Germline V CDR1 and CDR2: DFQATT, SNEGSKA (reference sequence). Trimming pared 3 bases from V and 2 bases from J, leaving 5 bases between. The CDR3 runs to 11 residues. CDR3 residues: CSASRAYEQYF. CDR3 sequence (DNA): TGCAGTGCTAGCAGGGCCTACGAGCAGTACTTC.

This clonotype was recorded a few times. The chain joins TRBV7-3 to TRBJ2-5; 9 bases map to TRBD2. Germline V CDR1 and CDR2: SGHTA, FQGTGA. The CDR3 spans 17 residues. V lost 3 bases, J lost 4 bases, and 12 bases stayed unmatched. CDR3 residues: CASSLVGGRALGETQYF. The CDR3 DNA is TGTGCCAGCAGCTTGGTTGGCGGGAGGGCCTTAGGAGAGACCCAGTACTTC.

This clonotype was seen a few times. This chain joins TRBV7-9 and TRBJ1-1; perhaps TRBD1 as D (6 bases). CDR1 is SEHNR, CDR2 FQNEAQ, per germline (reference sequence). V shed 5 bases and J shed 1 base, with 17 bases lying between them. This CDR3 has 16 amino acids. CDR3 protein: CASSPWTVKSNTEAFF. As DNA, the CDR3 is TGTGCCAGCAGCCCCTGGACAGTGAAGTCGAACACTGAAGCTTTCTTT.

This clonotype was recorded many times. In DNA, the CDR3 is TGTGCCAGCAGCTCCGGGGGCTCGTACAATGAGCAGTTCTTC. Its protein product is CASSSGGSYNEQFF. The chain has TRBV28 and TRBJ2-1; the D call may be TRBD1 or TRBD2 (6 bases each). Germline assignment: CDR1 MDHEN and CDR2 SYDVKM. CDR3 size: 14 residues. Between the trimmed V and J ends, which lost 6 bases and 4 bases, there was a span of 13 bases.

This chain uses TRBV29-1 with TRBJ2-5, with no clear D. Germline CDR1 is SQVTM and CDR2 is ANQGSEA. V was shortened by 5 bases and J by 5 bases, with 12 bases between the two germline ends. This CDR3 is built from 12 residues. CDR3 in amino acids: CSVQMVRETQYF. Written as DNA, the CDR3 is TGCAGCGTTCAGATGGTGCGGGAGACCCAGTACTTC.

This clonotype has a handful of counts. This chain joins TRBV2 and TRBJ1-5; D remains ambiguous. Germline-derived CDR1 and CDR2 are SNHLY and FYNNEI. The V end was cut by 4 bases, the J end by 6 bases, with 7 bases between. The CDR3 extends over 12 amino acids. CDR3 nucleotide sequence: TGTGCCAGCAGTGGCGACCTTCAGCCCCAGCATTTT. Amino acids: CASSGDLQPQHF. Full variable domain (outside the CDR3, taken from reference TRBV2 and TRBJ1-5): EPEVTQTPSHQVTQMGQEVILRCVPISNHLYFYWYRQILGQKVEFLVSFYNNEISEKSEIFDDQFSVERPDGSNFTLKIRSTKLEDSAMYFCASSGDLQPQHFGDGTRLSIL.

CDR3 loop: CAISVRERNEQFF. CDR3 nucleotides: TGTGCCATCAGTGTCAGGGAGCGCAATGAGCAGTTCTTC. The rearrangement joins TRBV10-3 to TRBJ2-1, with D perhaps matching TRBD1 or TRBD2 (5 bases each). Trimming pared 4 bases from V and 6 bases from J, leaving 10 bases between. Germline lookup yields CDR1 ENHRY and CDR2 SYGVKD. CDR3 length: 13 amino acids.

This clonotype appeared a few times. The V gene is TRBV10-2, the J gene TRBJ2-7; D is ambiguous. CDR3 size: 12 residues. Germline V gene lookup returns CDR1 WSHSY and CDR2 SAAADI. Trimming took 5 bases from V and 3 from J, leaving 8 bases between them. The CDR3 region has the DNA TGCGCCAGCAGTCCTTCGGTCTACGAGCAGTACTTC. Translation: CASSPSVYEQYF.

The sample holds many counts of this clonotype. CDR3 loop: CASSLGRAGLGRDTQYF. DNA for the CDR3: TGTGCCAGCAGCTTAGGTCGGGCAGGTTTAGGTAGAGATACGCAGTATTTT. The chain uses TRBV7-2 and TRBJ2-3; no definite D call. Deletions cut 1 base from V and 5 bases from J, with 19 bases between. This CDR3 spans 17 amino acids. In germline, CDR1 is SGHTA, CDR2 FQGNSA. Full variable domain (missing parts from reference TRBV7-2 and TRBJ2-3): GAGVSQSPSNKVTEKGKDVELRCDPISGHTALYWYRQSLGQGLEFLIYFQGNSAPDKSGLPSDRFSAERTGGSVSTLTIQRTQQEDSAVYLCASSLGRAGLGRDTQYFGPGTRLTVL.

This clonotype has ten or more counts. The rearrangement joins TRBV4-3 to TRBJ2-3, with no clear D. V lost 0 bases to trimming and J lost 10 bases, with 11 bases between them. Germline V gene sequence: CDR1 LGHNA, CDR2 YSLEER. The CDR3 is 13 residues long. CDR3 loop: CASSQDFSESQYF. The CDR3 DNA is TGCGCCAGCAGCCAAGATTTCAGCGAATCGCAGTATTTT.

This clonotype was detected only a few times. The chain recombines TRBV7-2 with TRBJ2-7; TRBD2 agrees at 8 bases. Trimming at V came to 0 bases and at J to 1 base, leaving 5 bases not matched to a gene. The CDR3 has 16 residues. Germline values: CDR1 SGHTA, CDR2 FQGNSA. CDR3: CASSLAWLAGSYEQYF. For the CDR3, the DNA is TGTGCCAGCAGCTTAGCGTGGTTAGCGGGGTCCTACGAGCAGTACTTC.

The chain links TRBV20-1 to TRBJ2-5; 13 nucleotides agree with TRBD2. J was trimmed by 4 bases and V by 6 bases; bases with no gene match: 11. CDR1 DFQATT and CDR2 SNEGSKA come from the germline V gene (reference sequence). This CDR3 has 16 residues. The CDR3 DNA reads as TGCAGTGCCCCAGCCGAACTAGCGGGGGGGATAGAGACCCAGTACTTC. As protein: CSAPAELAGGIETQYF.